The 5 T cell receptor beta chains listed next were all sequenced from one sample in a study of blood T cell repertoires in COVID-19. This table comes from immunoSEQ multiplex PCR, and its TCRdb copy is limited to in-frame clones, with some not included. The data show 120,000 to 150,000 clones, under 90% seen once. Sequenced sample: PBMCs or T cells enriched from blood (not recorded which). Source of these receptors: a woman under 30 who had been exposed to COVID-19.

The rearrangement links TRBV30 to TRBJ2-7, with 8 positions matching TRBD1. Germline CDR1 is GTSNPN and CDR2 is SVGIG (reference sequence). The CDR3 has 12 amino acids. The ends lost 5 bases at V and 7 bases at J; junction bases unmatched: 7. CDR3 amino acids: CAWDRGAGEQYF. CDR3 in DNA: TGTGCCTGGGACAGGGGCGCAGGTGAGCAGTACTTC.

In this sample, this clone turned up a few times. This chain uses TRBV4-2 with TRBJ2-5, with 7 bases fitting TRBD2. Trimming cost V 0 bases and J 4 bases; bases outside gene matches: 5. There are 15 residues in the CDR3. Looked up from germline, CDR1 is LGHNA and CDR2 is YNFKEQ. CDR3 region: CASSQDTGGGETQYF. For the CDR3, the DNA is TGTGCCAGCAGCCAAGATACGGGAGGTGGAGAGACCCAGTACTTC.

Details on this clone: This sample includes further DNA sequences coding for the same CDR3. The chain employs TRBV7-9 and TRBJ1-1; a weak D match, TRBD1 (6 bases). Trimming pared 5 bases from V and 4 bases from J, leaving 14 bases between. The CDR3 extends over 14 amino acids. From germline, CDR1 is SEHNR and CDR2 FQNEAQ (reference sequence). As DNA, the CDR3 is TGTGCCAGCAGCCTAGGAGGGGGTGGCACTGAAGCTTTCTTT. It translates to CASSLGGGGTEAFF.

The CDR3 nucleotides read TGTGCCAGCAGCCTCGGAGGGAGGGTGAATCAGCCCCAGCATTTT. It codes for CASSLGGRVNQPQHF. The chain employs TRBV7-2 and TRBJ1-5, with unresolved D. Germline CDR1 is SGHTA and CDR2 is FQGNSA. The CDR3 consists of 15 residues. The germline V and J ends were trimmed by 5 bases and 4 bases, with 15 bases remaining between them.

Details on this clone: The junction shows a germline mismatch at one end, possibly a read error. CDR3 nucleotide sequence: TGTGCCAGCAACCAACAGGGGCGGGTAGAGACCCAGTACTTC. Its protein is CASNQQGRVETQYF. The genes are TRBV3-1 (or the pseudogene TRBV3-2) and TRBJ2-5, with 7 nucleotides matching TRBD1. Germline values: CDR1 LGHDT, CDR2 YNNKEL (reference sequence). The CDR3 spans 14 residues.